This T cell receptor (beta chain) was sequenced in a study of cytomegalovirus exposure and HLA in healthy donors. The study ran its PCR with 60 Vbeta and 13 Jbeta primers. Profiling relied on immunoSEQ multiplex PCR, and the TCRdb table lists in-frame clones only, not all of them. The table has 130,000 to 150,000 clones, roughly 80% seen once; the top ten hold roughly 4.5%. Remarks on this clone: The antigen is undetermined.

Per the germline V gene, CDR1 is MNHEY and CDR2 is SMNVEV (reference sequence). The V gene lost 2 bases and the J gene lost 5 bases, with 12 bases spanning the gap. This CDR3 contains 14 residues. This cohort consisted of healthy bone marrow donors. Study conclusions and caveats: Earlier analysis found most TCR beta V segments productive about 90% or about 30% of the time.

The source material was PBMCs. V gene TRBV27 combines with J gene TRBJ2-5; tentatively, D is TRBD2 (6 bases). The TCR sequence derives from a man in his forties in good health and CMV-seropositive. The DNA of the CDR3 is TGTGCCAGCAGTTTAACGGGGGTGTGGGAGACCCAGTACTTC. This gives the protein CASSLTGVWETQYF.